Given below is one T cell receptor beta chain in context. The target of this receptor is not known. No per-base quality is available; no much larger clone lies one base away. These data come from a study of blood T cell repertoires in COVID-19 (TCRdb year 2020). Background for the entire study: Collaborator samples came from the United States, Italy and Spain and covered acute and convalescent phases of COVID-19. The prospective study material was composed of cDNA or gDNA derived from T cells, B-cell-depleted T cells, or PBMCs. Samples were obtained from the ongoing ImmuneRACE study (first 160 participants) and from about 1,300 subjects provided by 6 global collaborators. The repertoires were made available in a free public database intended to serve as a resource for research on the immune response to SARS-CoV-2. Nearly every sample came with metadata listing a de-identified subject ID, COVID-19 status, age in years and sex. Where available, HLA class I and class II types were taken from metadata supplied by the sample provider and were not determined by assay-based typing. The dataset comprised deeply sampled blood TCRbeta repertoires from subjects exposed to, actively infected with, or recovered from COVID-19.

TCRbeta CDR3 regions were amplified from genomic DNA using the immunoSEQ Assay, a bias-controlled multiplex PCR. Processing in the source paper ran as follows. Within the assay, amplification of reference gene primers was used to estimate how many nucleated cells each sample contained. Sequence reads were collapsed and filtered to measure the absolute abundance of every unique TCRbeta CDR3 rearrangement. For each sample, productive Simpson clonality was calculated by taking the square root of Simpson's diversity index across productive rearrangements. This is the immuneACCESS table as TCRdb keeps it, with only in-frame sequences that have V and J called. A part of the clones is gone; compared with another copy, unresolved V genes explain less than half, and the rest is unexplained. V, J and clone size were drawn from that table, and D and trimming were deduced from the DNA. The sample includes about 480,000 clones, with roughly 90% observed a single time. The ten largest clones add up to less than 2% of the sample.

Participants in the prospective study were enrolled through a virtual design, were aged about 18 to 90 years, and lived in approximately 24 United States geographic areas. In the prospective study, cohorts were assigned on the basis of participant-reported clinical history obtained from a screening survey and a study questionnaire. Recovered participants in ImmuneRACE Cohort 3 were defined by two consecutive negative NP/OP PCR tests, clearance by a healthcare professional, or resolution of symptoms. In the prospective study, mobile phlebotomists collected whole blood, serum and a nasopharyngeal or oropharyngeal swab from each participant. Participants in the prospective study had the option to provide additional blood draws and questionnaires over an approximately 2-month period. Before DNA extraction, prospective study blood samples were shipped either frozen or at room temperature. The germline V gene (reference sequence) gives CDR1 as LNHDA and CDR2 as SQIVND. There are 17 amino acids in the CDR3, from cysteine to phenylalanine inclusive. The only DNA kept is the CDR3, 51 bases in frame from the first base. Trimming leaves V shorter by 5 bases and J shorter by 11 bases, with the junction holding 14 bases beyond the gene matches.

Broader findings and caveats from the paper: The quantity of clinical and demographic metadata differed by source and by participant and was supplied without curation.

The chain uses TRBV19 and TRBJ2-1, and TRBD2 aligns with 14 junction nucleotides. The receptor was isolated from a middle-aged woman who had recovered from COVID-19. Sequencing input: PBMCs or T cells enriched from blood (not recorded which). The CDR3 has the sequence CASSGVGLAGDLAKQFF. The nucleotide sequence is TGTGCCAGTAGTGGCGTGGGACTAGCGGGAGATTTGGCCAAGCAGTTCTTC.